Listed below are T cell receptor beta chains from one sample, sequenced in a study of PD-L1 blockade in urothelial cancer. The data were produced by immunoSEQ multiplex PCR, yet TCRdb's version contains in-frame clones alone and is incomplete. This sample carries fewer than 130,000 clones, about 85% of them seen once, and the ten largest clones take 2.4%. The sequences come from PBMCs, collected around atezolizumab (anti-PD-L1) treatment. Receptor source: a man aged 45-65 years with urothelial cancer. Each CDR3 is given without its conserved first and last residue. Each record gives: J gene, V gene, CDR3 protein.

J gene: TRBJ1-3; V gene: TRBV19; CDR3 protein: ASSPTGMMGNTIY
J gene: TRBJ1-5; V gene: TRBV7-9; CDR3 protein: ASSLGTGAGQPQH
J gene: -; V gene: TRBV28; CDR3 protein: ANRDSRSYEQY
J gene: TRBJ2-2; V gene: TRBV5-1; CDR3 protein: ASSMGLAGAGELF
J gene: TRBJ2-5; V gene: TRBV18; CDR3 protein: ASSTHRGYQETQY
J gene: TRBJ2-5; V gene: TRBV11-3; CDR3 protein: ASSNRDRGRETQY
J gene: TRBJ2-1; V gene: TRBV12-2; CDR3 protein: ASRSKRIRLAGDYNEQF
J gene: TRBJ2-7; V gene: TRBV5-1; CDR3 protein: ASRGEGVAGYSYEQY
J gene: TRBJ1-6; V gene: TRBV7-8; CDR3 protein: ASRPNRGPNSPLH
J gene: TRBJ1-2; V gene: TRBV6-1; CDR3 protein: ASRKHRDYGYT
J gene: TRBJ1-1; V gene: TRBV5-1; CDR3 protein: ASSSLTGSTEAF
J gene: TRBJ2-7; V gene: TRBV2; CDR3 protein: ASRNRTGGRSYEQY
J gene: TRBJ2-2; V gene: TRBV10-3; CDR3 protein: AISVLATNTGELF
J gene: TRBJ2-1; V gene: TRBV4-2; CDR3 protein: ASSQDLGGYNEQF
J gene: TRBJ2-1; V gene: TRBV9; CDR3 protein: ASSRGGGWYNEQF
J gene: TRBJ2-4; V gene: TRBV6-1; CDR3 protein: ASSEAPSGGGNIQY
J gene: TRBJ1-3; V gene: TRBV18; CDR3 protein: ASSPDRSSGNTIY
J gene: TRBJ2-3; V gene: TRBV19; CDR3 protein: ASSMSGARTDTQY
J gene: TRBJ1-3; V gene: TRBV28; CDR3 protein: ASSLVAGGNTIY
J gene: TRBJ2-1; V gene: TRBV5-1; CDR3 protein: ASSATGTRDSGEQF
J gene: TRBJ1-6; V gene: TRBV28; CDR3 protein: ASRVPQGANSPLH
J gene: TRBJ2-7; V gene: TRBV27; CDR3 protein: ASSSSGRAYEQY
J gene: TRBJ1-3; V gene: TRBV28; CDR3 protein: ASRRTLTGNTIY